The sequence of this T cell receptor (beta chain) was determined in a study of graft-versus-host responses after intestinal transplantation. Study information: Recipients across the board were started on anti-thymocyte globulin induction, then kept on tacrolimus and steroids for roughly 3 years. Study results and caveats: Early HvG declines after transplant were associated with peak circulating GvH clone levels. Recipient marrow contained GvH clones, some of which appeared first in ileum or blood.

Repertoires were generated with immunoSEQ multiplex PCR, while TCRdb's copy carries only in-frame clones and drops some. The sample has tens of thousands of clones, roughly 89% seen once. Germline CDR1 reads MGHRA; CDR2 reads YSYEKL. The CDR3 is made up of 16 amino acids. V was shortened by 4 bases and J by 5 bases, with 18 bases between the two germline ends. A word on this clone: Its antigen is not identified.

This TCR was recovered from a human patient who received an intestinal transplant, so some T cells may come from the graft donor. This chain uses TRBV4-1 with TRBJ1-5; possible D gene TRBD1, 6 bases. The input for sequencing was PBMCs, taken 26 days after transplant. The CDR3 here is CASSLSTGTFDQPQHF. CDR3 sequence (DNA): TGCGCCAGCAGCCTATCCACCGGGACATTTGATCAGCCCCAGCATTTT.